Described below is a single T cell receptor beta chain sequence and its context. Its antigen remains unidentified. This sample was taken from a study of T cell responses to AZD1222 COVID-19 vaccine. Study-level results: Seropositive status at baseline applied to only a handful of AZD1222 recipients. As reported, nearly half of all spike-specific TCRs target variant regions that are unmutated. In a largely white British group with more females than males, clonal diversity was possibly underestimated. Spike-specific TCR breadth and depth went up after people got two AZD1222 doses.

Produced via immunoSEQ multiplex PCR; TCRdb's table is partial and in-frame only. The repertoire consists of some 110,000 clones, with more than 75% occurring once and the leading ten covering 5%. The CDR3 consists of 15 residues. In germline, CDR1 is LGHNA, CDR2 YSLEER. The V and J ends lost 2 bases and 7 bases, in that order; junction bases with no gene match: 8. The chain joins TRBV4-3 to TRBJ2-1, with 7 nucleotides matching TRBD2. The material was peripheral blood, obtained on day 0 of AZD1222 vaccination. The source of this sequence is an adult in good health. As DNA, the CDR3 is TGCGCCAGCAGCCAACTGGCTCTGGGAGGGAATGAGCAGTTCTTC. It encodes CASSQLALGGNEQFF.